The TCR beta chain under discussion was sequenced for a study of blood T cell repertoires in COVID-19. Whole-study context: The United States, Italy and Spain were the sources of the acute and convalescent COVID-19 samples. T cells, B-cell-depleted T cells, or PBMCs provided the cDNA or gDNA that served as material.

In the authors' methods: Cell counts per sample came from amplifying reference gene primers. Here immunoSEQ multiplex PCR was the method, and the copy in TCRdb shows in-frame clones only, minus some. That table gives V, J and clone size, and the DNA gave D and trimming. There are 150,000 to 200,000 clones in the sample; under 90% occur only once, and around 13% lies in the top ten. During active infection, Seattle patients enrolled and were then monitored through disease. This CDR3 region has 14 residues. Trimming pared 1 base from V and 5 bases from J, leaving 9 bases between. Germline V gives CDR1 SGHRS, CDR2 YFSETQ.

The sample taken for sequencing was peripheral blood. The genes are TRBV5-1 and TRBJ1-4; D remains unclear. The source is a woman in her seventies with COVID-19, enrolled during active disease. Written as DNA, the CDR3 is TGCGCCAGCAGCTTGATTTCCCAGAATGAAAAACTGTTTTTT. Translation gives CASSLISQNEKLFF.